These T cell receptor beta chains were read from a single sample in a study of tumor and adjacent non-tumor tissue in lung cancer. TCRdb fed the multiplex PCR reads into MiXCR, producing one record per CDR3 protein. The table lists 50,000 or so distinct CDR3 sequences, 74% of them singletons. Sequencing input: distant non-tumor lung tissue. The receptors shown here come from a woman aged 55-69 years with non-small cell lung cancer. Both conserved end residues are part of each CDR3. The D gene is left open where the match is weak. Rows give clone size only sometimes, using once, few, many, or a class for an expanded clone.

>TRBJ2-1|-|TRBV11-2|TRBD1
CASSTRRGLEHIEQFF
TGTGCCAGCAGCACCCGCAGGGGGCTAGAGCACATTGAGCAGTTCTTC
>TRBJ1-5|-|TRBV20-1|-
CSAQSRGGSSNQSQLF
TGCAGTGCCCAATCGAGGGGGGGTTCAAGCAATCAGTCCCAGCTTTTT
>TRBJ1-1|-|TRBV4-1|TRBD1
CASSHSQGTNEAFF
TGCGCCAGCAGCCACTCACAGGGGACTAATGAAGCTTTCTTT
>TRBJ2-3|medium-sized|TRBV6-1|TRBD2
CASSEEWRGYTQYF
TGTGCCAGCAGTGAAGAATGGCGGGGGTATACGCAGTATTTT
>TRBJ2-1|many|TRBV6-2/TRBV6-3|-
CASSLPQSYNEQFF
TGTGCCAGCAGTCTCCCGCAATCCTACAATGAGCAGTTCTTC
>TRBJ1-1|-|TRBV11-2|-
CASSYPGEAFF
TGTGCCAGCAGCTACCCAGGGGAAGCCTTCTTT
>TRBJ2-7|-|TRBV4-1|TRBD2
CASSRKVSLAGIFYVQYF
TGCGCCAGTAGCCGGAAAGTTAGTCTAGCGGGGATTTTCTACGTGCAGTACTTC
>TRBJ1-2|-|TRBV14|-
CASSQARGRWGVGYTF
TGTGCCAGCAGCCAAGCCAGGGGAAGGTGGGGTGTCGGCTACACTTTC
>TRBJ2-3|-|TRBV4-3|TRBD2
CASSPLAGGATYTQYF
TGCGCCAGCAGCCCACTAGCGGGAGGAGCCACATATACGCAGTATTTT
>TRBJ1-2|-|TRBV7-9|TRBD1
CASSTGQQRDYTF
TGTGCCAGCAGTACGGGACAGCAGCGTGACTACACCTTC
>TRBJ1-2|-|TRBV29-1|TRBD1
CSVVNVPGQPSPWGYTF
TGCAGCGTTGTAAACGTGCCGGGACAGCCATCTCCTTGGGGCTACACTTTC